These 28 T cell receptor beta chains were all obtained from the same sample, sequenced in a study of T cells in localized non-small cell lung cancer. Generated by immunoSEQ multiplex PCR, the TCRdb table keeps only in-frame clones and is missing some. The repertoire holds roughly 77,000 clones, roughly 91% seen once, with roughly 19% in the top ten. The sample in question was peripheral blood, obtained before any cancer treatment. These receptors originate from a woman aged 40-69 years with stage I squamous cell lung carcinoma.

DNA for the CDR3: TGTGCCAGTAACCCGACAGGGGACTATGGCTACACCTTC. As protein: CASNPTGDYGYTF. The chain uses TRBV19 and TRBJ1-2; TRBD1 matches 8 bases. The V and J ends lost 7 bases and 3 bases, in that order; junction bases with no gene match: 4. This CDR3 comprises 13 residues. CDR1 is LNHDA, CDR2 SQIVND, per germline (reference sequence).

The chain couples TRBV15 to TRBJ1-1; 7 positions agree with TRBD1. Germline V lookup: CDR1 LNHNV, CDR2 YYDKDF (reference sequence). CDR3 length: 15 amino acids. The V segment lost 3 bases and the J segment 1 base; nucleotides outside the gene matches: 5. The CDR3 protein is CATSSRQGRNTEAFF. CDR3 in DNA: TGTGCCACCAGCAGTAGACAGGGAAGGAACACTGAAGCTTTCTTT.

The rearrangement joins TRBV7-8 to TRBJ1-1, with 7 bases fitting TRBD1. The junction had 12 bases not matched to a gene; V was cut back by 6 bases and J by 5 bases. From germline, CDR1 is SGHVS and CDR2 FQNEAQ. This CDR3 has 15 amino acids. CDR3 protein: CASRESRQGKTEAFF. The CDR3 DNA is TGTGCCAGCAGGGAAAGTAGACAGGGTAAGACTGAAGCTTTCTTT.

The chain links TRBV13 to TRBJ1-2, with no clear D. The V end was cut by 5 bases, the J end by 7 bases, with 11 bases between. Germline-derived CDR1 and CDR2 are PRHDT and FYEKMQ (reference sequence). CDR3 length: 12 amino acids. This CDR3 reads CASSLSLTGYTF. Written as DNA, the CDR3 is TGTGCCAGCAGCCTCTCGTTGACTGGCTACACCTTC.

J is TRBJ2-3 and V is TRBV11-2; tentative D call: TRBD2 (6 bases). The CDR3 totals 16 residues. V lost 5 bases to trimming and J lost 0 bases, with 15 bases between them. Germline values: CDR1 SGHAT, CDR2 FQNNGV. The CDR3 loop is CASSDSVGGSTDTQYF. DNA for the CDR3: TGTGCCAGCAGCGACTCGGTGGGGGGAAGCACAGATACGCAGTATTTT.

The rearrangement joins TRBV5-1 to TRBJ2-3, with D perhaps TRBD1 (5 bases). The CDR3 length is 14 residues. Trimming cost V 0 bases and J 8 bases, with 13 bases left between them. Germline V gives CDR1 SGHRS, CDR2 YFSETQ. CDR3 residues: CASSLDGRRGTQYF. CDR3 DNA: TGCGCCAGCAGCTTGGACGGAAGAAGGGGTACGCAGTATTTT.

The V gene is TRBV9, the J gene TRBJ2-1; 10 nucleotides align to TRBD2. The CDR3 consists of 15 residues. J gave up 8 bases and V 0 bases, and 5 bases lay outside the gene matches. The germline gives CDR1 SGDLS, CDR2 YYNGEE. CDR3 in amino acids: CASSVERGGTDEQFF. CDR3 nucleotide sequence: TGTGCCAGCAGCGTAGAGCGGGGGGGTACGGATGAGCAGTTCTTC.

CDR3 residues: CASSYSGSSGNTIYF. The CDR3 region has the DNA TGTGCCAGCAGTTACTCGGGCAGCTCTGGAAACACCATATATTTT. The rearrangement links TRBV6-6 to TRBJ1-3; no clear D gene. The CDR3 is 15 amino acids. Germline assignment: CDR1 MNHNY and CDR2 SVGAGI (reference sequence). The V end was cut by 0 bases, the J end by 0 bases, with 6 bases between.

The V gene is TRBV5-4, the J gene TRBJ2-1; D tentatively fits TRBD1 or TRBD2 (6 bases each). V was shortened by 1 base and J by 3 bases, with 8 bases between the two germline ends. Germline V gene lookup returns CDR1 SGHNT and CDR2 YYREEE (reference sequence). This CDR3 is 14 amino acids long. DNA for the CDR3: TGTGCCAGCAGCTTGAGGGGGGTCTACAATGAGCAGTTCTTC. Translated, it gives CASSLRGVYNEQFF.

This chain joins TRBV28 and TRBJ1-2; no definite D call. From germline, CDR1 is MDHEN and CDR2 SYDVKM. The CDR3 sequence is 14 residues long. With 3 bases removed from V and 0 bases from J, the gap between germline ends came to 8 bases. The CDR3 reads CASSFRASNYGYTF. The CDR3 region has the DNA TGTGCCAGCAGTTTTCGGGCTTCTAACTATGGCTACACCTTC.

For the CDR3, the DNA is TGTGCCAGCAGCGGGCGGGGGGGAGATCAGCCCCAGCATTTT. Translating gives CASSGRGGDQPQHF. V and J are TRBV7-9 and TRBJ1-5; a possible D gene is TRBD1 (5 bases). The length of the CDR3 is 14 residues. Trimming left V 5 bases short and J 5 bases short, with 13 bases between. Germline CDR1 SEHNR, CDR2 FQNEAQ (reference sequence).

V gene TRBV18 combines with J gene TRBJ1-1, with a weak D call TRBD1 (5 bases). Trimming removed 2 bases at V and 5 bases at J, with 9 bases between. CDR3 length: 13 residues. Germline V gives CDR1 KGHSH, CDR2 LQKENI. CDR3 bases: TGTGCCAGCTCACCAAAGGCAGGGACTGAAGCTTTCTTT. Protein product: CASSPKAGTEAFF.

The chain combines TRBV5-6 with TRBJ1-1; D perhaps matches TRBD1 (5 bases). The V end lost 5 bases, the J end lost 5 bases, and 13 bases lay between the germline ends. This CDR3 contains 13 residues. Germline values: CDR1 SGHDT, CDR2 YYEEEE. CDR3 in amino acids: CASSFTGGTEAFF. The CDR3 DNA is TGTGCCAGCAGTTTCACCGGGGGAACTGAAGCTTTCTTT.

The genes are TRBV5-1 and TRBJ1-5, with TRBD1 as a possible D gene (5 bases). The CDR3 contains 15 residues. V was pared by 2 bases and J by 0 bases, with 9 bases between. Germline V lookup: CDR1 SGHRS, CDR2 YFSETQ. CDR3 loop: CASSFGGYSNQPQHF. The CDR3 DNA reads as TGCGCCAGCAGCTTTGGGGGATATAGCAATCAGCCCCAGCATTTT.

The chain combines TRBV6-5 with TRBJ1-1; D is unclear. V lost 6 bases and J 5 bases, leaving 19 bases between the germline ends. This CDR3 spans 15 amino acids. The V gene's germline CDR1 is MNHEY and CDR2 SVGAGI. In nucleotides, the CDR3 is TGTGCCAGCAGCCATCCTCCTCCTACAGAGACTGAAGCTTTCTTT. It codes for CASSHPPPTETEAFF.

This chain joins TRBV6-5 and TRBJ1-2; D call uncertain. There are 15 residues in the CDR3. The V gene lost 7 bases and the J gene lost 5 bases, with 20 bases spanning the gap. Germline CDR1 MNHEY, CDR2 SVGAGI. CDR3 coding DNA: TGTGCCAGCACCCAAGGGCCCATAACTGCATATGGCTACACCTTC. It codes for CASTQGPITAYGYTF.

The chain combines TRBV15 with TRBJ1-2; D is ambiguous. The V and J ends lost 6 bases and 0 bases respectively, with 5 bases between them. The CDR3 is made up of 12 amino acids. Germline V gives CDR1 LNHNV, CDR2 YYDKDF (reference sequence). CDR3 residues: CATRSPNYGYTF. CDR3 DNA: TGTGCCACCAGGAGCCCTAACTATGGCTACACCTTC.

The V and J genes are TRBV29-1 and TRBJ2-7; D might be TRBD1 or TRBD2, each matching 5 bases. The germline V gene encodes CDR1 SQVTM and CDR2 ANQGSEA. The CDR3 runs 14 residues. With 6 bases removed from V and 1 base from J, the gap between germline ends came to 16 bases. The CDR3 spells CSVVWGPTSYEQYF. DNA for the CDR3: TGCAGCGTGGTGTGGGGACCTACATCCTACGAGCAGTACTTC.

This chain links TRBV9 with TRBJ1-1; D ambiguous. Germline V gives CDR1 SGDLS, CDR2 YYNGEE. CDR3 length: 13 amino acids. Trimming stripped 2 bases from V and 1 base from J, with 6 bases between. CDR3: CASSVEANTEAFF. DNA for the CDR3: TGTGCCAGCAGCGTTGAGGCGAACACTGAAGCTTTCTTT.

The chain is built from TRBV19 and TRBJ1-1; D ambiguous. Per germline, CDR1 LNHDA and CDR2 SQIVND (reference sequence). This CDR3 is 13 amino acids long. V gave up 3 bases and J gave up 5 bases, with 10 bases separating them. CDR3 bases: TGTGCCAGTAGTATTGCGATGTGGACTGAAGCTTTCTTT. This gives the protein CASSIAMWTEAFF.

This rearrangement joins TRBV7-2 to TRBJ2-7; TRBD2 aligns across 13 bases. The CDR3 covers 15 residues. After removal of 4 bases from V and 1 base from J, the junction contained 1 base not matched to a gene. Germline V gene lookup returns CDR1 SGHTA and CDR2 FQGNSA. CDR3: CASSSTSGGSYEQYF. CDR3 nucleotide sequence: TGTGCCAGCAGCTCGACTAGCGGGGGGTCCTACGAGCAGTACTTC.

The rearrangement joins TRBV5-1 to TRBJ2-2, with 9 bases fitting TRBD1. The J segment lost 3 bases and the V segment lost 4 bases, leaving 7 bases of the junction unmatched. This CDR3 spans 16 amino acids. Looked up from germline, CDR1 is SGHRS and CDR2 is YFSETQ. CDR3 sequence (DNA): TGCGCCAGCAGCCCGAGGACAGGGGCCTACACCGGGGAGCTGTTTTTT. This sequence encodes CASSPRTGAYTGELFF.

This clone has just one count. The chain links TRBV7-8 to TRBJ1-1; unclear D gene. The CDR3 contains 14 residues. With 4 bases removed from V and 4 bases from J, the gap between germline ends came to 13 bases. Per germline, CDR1 SGHVS and CDR2 FQNEAQ. Here the CDR3 reads CASSSPLVGTEAFF. The CDR3 region has the DNA TGTGCCAGCAGCTCCCCTCTTGTGGGCACTGAAGCTTTCTTT. The full variable domain, its missing parts supplied by reference TRBV7-8 and TRBJ1-1, is GAGVSQSPRYKVAKRGQDVALRCDPISGHVSLFWYQQALGQGPEFLTYFQNEAQLDKSGLPSDRFFAERPEGSVSTLKIQRTQQEDSAVYLCASSSPLVGTEAFFGQGTRLTVV.

J is TRBJ1-4 and V is TRBV29-1; D is uncertain. The germline V and J ends were trimmed by 0 bases and 0 bases, with 11 bases remaining between them. Germline V CDR1 and CDR2: SQVTM, ANQGSEA. The CDR3 is 16 amino acids. The CDR3 loop is CSVEDPPFATNEKLFF. The CDR3 nucleotides read TGCAGCGTTGAAGATCCCCCGTTTGCAACTAATGAAAAACTGTTTTTT.

The chain combines TRBV9 with TRBJ2-1, with 9 positions matching TRBD1. V lost 0 bases and J lost 3; bases outside the gene matches: 1. This CDR3 has 15 amino acids. Per germline, CDR1 SGDLS and CDR2 YYNGEE. The CDR3 nucleotides are TGTGCCAGCAGCGTAGCGGGACAGGGCTACAATGAGCAGTTCTTC. It is translated as CASSVAGQGYNEQFF.

The rearrangement joins TRBV5-6 to TRBJ2-4; D is unclear. CDR3 length: 14 residues. Germline V gives CDR1 SGHDT, CDR2 YYEEEE. Trimming took off 4 bases at V and 3 bases at J, with 11 bases between the two ends. CDR3 in DNA: TGTGCCAGCAGCCCGGAAACTTTCAAAAACATTCAGTACTTC. It is translated as CASSPETFKNIQYF.

This clone was observed a handful of times. The chain joins TRBV2 to TRBJ1-1; D not resolved. The germline V gene encodes CDR1 SNHLY and CDR2 FYNNEI. V was shortened by 8 bases and J by 4 bases, with 8 bases between the two germline ends. This CDR3 spans 11 amino acids. Written as DNA, the CDR3 is TGTGCCAGCGGTCAACTCACTGAAGCTTTCTTT. Translation gives CASGQLTEAFF.

The chain joins TRBV6-4 to TRBJ2-1; 8 bases are shared with TRBD1. The junction had 10 bases not matched to a gene; V was cut back by 6 bases and J by 6 bases. This CDR3 is 15 amino acids long. Germline CDR1 reads MRHNA; CDR2 reads SNTAGT. CDR3: CASSKDGQGFNEQFF. CDR3 sequence (DNA): TGTGCCAGCAGCAAGGACGGACAGGGATTCAATGAGCAGTTCTTC.